Included here is one T cell receptor (beta chain) sequence, with context. Its antigen specificity is not known. No much larger clone exists at a distance of one base, and base qualities are not known. The data stem from a study of glioma-infiltrating T cells after dendritic cell vaccination (dated by TCRdb to the mid-2010s). Looking at the study overall: The cohort included approximately 15 glioblastoma patients drawn from Phase I and II dendritic cell vaccination trials, of whom 9 were newly diagnosed and 6 had recurrent disease. Between 2003 and 2012, patients were given autologous tumor lysate-pulsed dendritic cell vaccination. To make the vaccine, monocyte-derived dendritic cells were cultured for roughly seven days with IL-4 and GM-CSF and then pulsed overnight with autologous tumor lysate. Each patient was given three intradermal dendritic cell vaccine injections, spaced two weeks apart, in the arm below the axilla. In glioblastoma patients vaccinated with dendritic cells, deep sequencing of TCR beta CDR3 regions served to measure the amount of tumor-infiltrating lymphocytes and to compare repertoires between tumor and blood. TCR sequencing metrics, including TIL content and tumor-blood repertoire overlap, were correlated with survival after dendritic cell vaccination. Overall results and qualifications from the work: The cohort was small and heterogeneous, few patients had complete blood and tumor sets, and even fewer had initial-recurrent tumor pairs. The response model built on TCR overlap across three groups was characterized as speculative, with prospective validation still needed. Longer time to progression and overall survival after dendritic cell vaccination were predicted by higher estimated pretreatment TIL content. No direct relationship between TCR clonality and survival was found, suggesting a diverse polyclonal response may matter.

Patients were selected on the basis of adequate residual fresh-frozen tumor tissue and more than two years of available survival data. An isocitrate dehydrogenase mutation was not carried by any of the glioblastoma patients, although molecular status was otherwise variable. PBMC were collected before vaccination, two weeks after the third vaccination, and at tumor progression when it occurred. Genomic DNA was extracted with the Qiagen DNeasy Blood extraction Kit. Using the immunoSEQ assay, TCRB CDR3 regions were amplified from roughly 2.2 micrograms of genomic DNA, or from all available DNA when less than that was on hand. The multiplex PCR employed 60 forward primers targeting TCR V beta segments and 13 reverse primers targeting J beta segments. To estimate the number of reads per starting template, synthetic control templates were added to each sample at limiting dilution. The Illumina HiSeq System generated sequencing reads of 87 bp. The paper's data handling went like this. PCR and sequencing errors were removed by a nearest neighbor algorithm that merged closely related sequences. TCR overlap was measured as the percentage of unique tumor TCR beta sequences that were also present in the peripheral blood of the same patient. The table was pulled from immuneACCESS by TCRdb, which kept in-frame rearrangements only. Such tables lose some clones; where checked, under half of the loss comes from unresolved V genes, and the rest has no known cause. D and trimming come from the DNA, and the V and J calls and clone size come from that table. The sample profile shows under 35,000 clones; roughly 90% of them were found once. 2.2% of the sample is taken by the ten largest.

Trimmed from V: 3 bases; trimmed from J: 4 bases; junction bases lacking a gene match: 8. CDR1 and CDR2 are drawn from the germline V gene (reference sequence): SEHNR, FQNEAQ. Spanning cysteine to phenylalanine, the CDR3 consists of 15 amino acids. Left in the record is the CDR3 DNA by itself, 45 bases read in frame from the first base. This specimen was blood, taken before dendritic cell vaccination. The receptor chain draws on TRBV7-9 and TRBJ1-2; 7 junctional bases match TRBD1. The source is a human donor with glioblastoma. The CDR3 reads as follows: CASSFQGGAVYGYTF. The sequenced DNA: TGTGCCAGCAGCTTTCAGGGGGGCGCCGTCTATGGCTACACCTTC. The full variable domain, with segments outside the CDR3 supplied by the reference TRBV7-9 and TRBJ1-2 proteins, appears as DTGVSQNPRHKITKRGQNVTFRCDPISEHNRLYWYRQTLGQGPEFLTYFQNEAQLEKSRLLSDRFSAERPKGSFSTLEIQRTEQGDSAMYLCASSFQGGAVYGYTFGSGTRLTVV.